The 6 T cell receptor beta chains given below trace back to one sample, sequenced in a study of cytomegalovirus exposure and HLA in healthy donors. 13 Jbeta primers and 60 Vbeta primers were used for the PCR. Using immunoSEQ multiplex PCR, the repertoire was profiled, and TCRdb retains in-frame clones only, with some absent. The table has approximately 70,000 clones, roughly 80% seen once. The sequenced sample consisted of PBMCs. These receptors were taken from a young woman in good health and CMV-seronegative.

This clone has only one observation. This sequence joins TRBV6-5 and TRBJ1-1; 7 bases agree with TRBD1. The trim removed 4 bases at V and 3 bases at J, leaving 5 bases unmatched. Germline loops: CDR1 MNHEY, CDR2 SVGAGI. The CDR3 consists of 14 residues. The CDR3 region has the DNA TGTGCCAGCAGTTGGCACAGGGGCGACACTGAAGCTTTCTTT. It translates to CASSWHRGDTEAFF.

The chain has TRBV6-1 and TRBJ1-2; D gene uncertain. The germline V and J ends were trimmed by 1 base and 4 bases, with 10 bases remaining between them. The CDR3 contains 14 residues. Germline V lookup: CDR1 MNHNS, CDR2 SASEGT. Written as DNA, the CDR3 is TGTGCCAGCAGTGAAGTTATGGGAGGCTATGGCTACACCTTC. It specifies CASSEVMGGYGYTF.

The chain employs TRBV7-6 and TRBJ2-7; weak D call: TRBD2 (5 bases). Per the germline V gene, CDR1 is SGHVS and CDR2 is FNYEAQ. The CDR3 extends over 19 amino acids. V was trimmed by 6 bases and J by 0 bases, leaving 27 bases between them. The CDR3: CASSIHRDSRFNRSYEQYF. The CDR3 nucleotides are TGTGCCAGCAGTATCCACCGGGATTCCCGATTTAACCGCTCCTACGAGCAGTACTTC. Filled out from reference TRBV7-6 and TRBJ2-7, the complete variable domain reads GAGVSQSPRYKVTKRGQDVALRCDPISGHVSLYWYRQALGQGPEFLTYFNYEAQQDKSGLPNDRFSAERPEGSISTLTIQRTEQRDSAMYRCASSIHRDSRFNRSYEQYFGPGTRLTVT.

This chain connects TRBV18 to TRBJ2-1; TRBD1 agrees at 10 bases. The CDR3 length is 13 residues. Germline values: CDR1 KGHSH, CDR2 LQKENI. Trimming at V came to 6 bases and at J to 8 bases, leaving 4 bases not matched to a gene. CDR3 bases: TGTGCCAGCTCGCGCGGGACAGGGGATGAGCAGTTCTTC. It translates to CASSRGTGDEQFF. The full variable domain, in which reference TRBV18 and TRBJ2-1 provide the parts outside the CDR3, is NAGVMQNPRHLVRRRGQEARLRCSPMKGHSHVYWYRQLPEEGLKFMVYLQKENIIDESGMPKERFSAEFPKEGPSILRIQQVVRGDSAAYFCASSRGTGDEQFFGPGTRLTVL.

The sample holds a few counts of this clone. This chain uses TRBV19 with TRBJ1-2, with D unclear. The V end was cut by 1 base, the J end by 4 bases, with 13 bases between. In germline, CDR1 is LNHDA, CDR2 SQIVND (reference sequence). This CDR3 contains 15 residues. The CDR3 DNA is TGTGCCAGTAGTATAGTTCTGCCCGGCGGCTATGGCTACACCTTC. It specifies CASSIVLPGGYGYTF. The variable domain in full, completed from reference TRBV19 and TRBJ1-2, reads DGGITQSPKYLFRKEGQNVTLSCEQNLNHDAMYWYRQDPGQGLRLIYYSQIVNDFQKGDIAEGYSVSREKKESFPLTVTSAQKNPTAFYLCASSIVLPGGYGYTFGSGTRLTVV.

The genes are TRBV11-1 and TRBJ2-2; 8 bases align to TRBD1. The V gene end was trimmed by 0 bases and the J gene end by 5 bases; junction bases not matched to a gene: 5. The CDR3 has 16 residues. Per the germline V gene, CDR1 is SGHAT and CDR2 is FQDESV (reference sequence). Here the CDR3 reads CASSLATTGDTGELFF. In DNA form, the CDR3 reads TGTGCCAGCAGCTTAGCTACGACAGGGGATACCGGGGAGCTGTTTTTT.